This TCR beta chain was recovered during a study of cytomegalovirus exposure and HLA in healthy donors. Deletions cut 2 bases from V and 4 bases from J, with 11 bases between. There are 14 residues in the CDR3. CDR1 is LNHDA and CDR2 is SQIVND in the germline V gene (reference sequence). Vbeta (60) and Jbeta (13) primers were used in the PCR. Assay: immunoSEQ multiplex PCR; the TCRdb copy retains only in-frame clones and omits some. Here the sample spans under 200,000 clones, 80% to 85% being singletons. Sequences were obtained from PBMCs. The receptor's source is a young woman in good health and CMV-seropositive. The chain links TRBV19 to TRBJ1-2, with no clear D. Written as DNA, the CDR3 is TGTGCCAGTAGTATACGGGAAGGGTCCTATGGCTACACCTTC. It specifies CASSIREGSYGYTF.